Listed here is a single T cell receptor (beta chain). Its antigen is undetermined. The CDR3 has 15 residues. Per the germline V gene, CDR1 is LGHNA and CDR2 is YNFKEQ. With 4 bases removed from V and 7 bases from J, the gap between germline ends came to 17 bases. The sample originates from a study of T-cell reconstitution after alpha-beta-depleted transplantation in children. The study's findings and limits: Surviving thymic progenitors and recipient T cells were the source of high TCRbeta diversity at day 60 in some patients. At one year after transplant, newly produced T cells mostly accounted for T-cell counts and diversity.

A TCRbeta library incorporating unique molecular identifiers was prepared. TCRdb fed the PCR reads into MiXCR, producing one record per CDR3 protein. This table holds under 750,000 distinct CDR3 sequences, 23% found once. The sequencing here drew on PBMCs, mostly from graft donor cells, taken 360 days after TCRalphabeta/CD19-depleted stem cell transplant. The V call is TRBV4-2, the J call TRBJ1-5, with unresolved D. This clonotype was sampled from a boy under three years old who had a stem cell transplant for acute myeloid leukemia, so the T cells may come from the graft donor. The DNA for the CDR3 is TGTGCCAGCAGCCCCGGGCTCCGCCTTGGCCAGCCCCAGCATTTT. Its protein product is CASSPGLRLGQPQHF.